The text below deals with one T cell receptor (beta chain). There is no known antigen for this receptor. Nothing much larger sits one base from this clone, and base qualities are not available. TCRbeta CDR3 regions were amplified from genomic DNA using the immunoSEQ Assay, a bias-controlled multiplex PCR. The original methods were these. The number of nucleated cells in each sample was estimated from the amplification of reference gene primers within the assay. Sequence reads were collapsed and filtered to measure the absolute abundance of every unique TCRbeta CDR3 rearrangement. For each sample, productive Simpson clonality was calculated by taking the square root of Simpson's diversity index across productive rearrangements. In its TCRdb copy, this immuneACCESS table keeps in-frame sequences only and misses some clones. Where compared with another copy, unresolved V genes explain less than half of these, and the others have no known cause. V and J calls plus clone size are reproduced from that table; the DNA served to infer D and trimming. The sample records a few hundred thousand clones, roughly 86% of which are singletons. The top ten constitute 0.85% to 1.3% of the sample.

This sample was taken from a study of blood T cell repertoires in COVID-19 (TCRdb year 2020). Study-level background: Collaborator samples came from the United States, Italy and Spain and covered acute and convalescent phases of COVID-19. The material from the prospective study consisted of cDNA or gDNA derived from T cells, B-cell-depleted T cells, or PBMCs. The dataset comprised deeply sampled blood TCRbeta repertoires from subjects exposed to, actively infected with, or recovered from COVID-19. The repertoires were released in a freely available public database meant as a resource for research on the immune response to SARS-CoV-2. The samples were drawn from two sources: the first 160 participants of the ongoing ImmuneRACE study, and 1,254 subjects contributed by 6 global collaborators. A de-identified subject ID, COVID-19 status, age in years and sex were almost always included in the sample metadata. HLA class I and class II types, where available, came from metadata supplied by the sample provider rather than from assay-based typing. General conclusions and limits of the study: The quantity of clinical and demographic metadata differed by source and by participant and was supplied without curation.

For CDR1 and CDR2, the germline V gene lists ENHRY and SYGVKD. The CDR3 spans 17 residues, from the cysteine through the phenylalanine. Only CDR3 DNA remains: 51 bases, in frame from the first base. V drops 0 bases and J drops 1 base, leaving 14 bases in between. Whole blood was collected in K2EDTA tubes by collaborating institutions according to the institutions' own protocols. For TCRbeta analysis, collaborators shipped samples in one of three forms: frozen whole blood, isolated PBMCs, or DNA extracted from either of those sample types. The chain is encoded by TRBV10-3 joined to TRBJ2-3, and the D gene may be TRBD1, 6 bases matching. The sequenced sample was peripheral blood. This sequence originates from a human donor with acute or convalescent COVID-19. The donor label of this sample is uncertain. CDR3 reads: CAISESGTPVGTDTQYF. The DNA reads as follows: TGTGCCATCAGTGAGTCTGGGACACCCGTGGGCACAGATACGCAGTATTTT.